This T cell receptor (beta chain) was captured in a study of PD-1 blockade in mismatch repair-deficient tumors. Study as a whole: Patients had approximately 12 mismatch repair-deficient cancer types, all previously treated and progressing. Notes on the study in general: Rapid post-treatment expansion, then contraction, generally preceding radiologic response, marked tumor-resident clones.

Profiled with immunoSEQ multiplex PCR; TCRdb holds only in-frame clones, not every one. The profile shows under 40,000 clones, 65% to 85% of them singletons. The length of the CDR3 is 16 residues. Trimming took 1 base from V and 7 from J; bases not matched to a gene: 8. Germline CDR1 is SNHLY and CDR2 is FYNNEI. PCR or immunohistochemistry showed mismatch repair deficiency in every enrolled patient. Three pembrolizumab responders had their TCRs sequenced. With regard to this clone: What it binds is not known.

This receptor was identified in an adult with mismatch repair-deficient cancer. The specimen was PBMCs, collected approximately 9 months after starting pembrolizumab. The rearrangement links TRBV2 to TRBJ2-1, with 9 positions matching TRBD2. CDR3 in amino acids: CASSEDQREAFNEQFF. The CDR3 DNA sequence: TGTGCCAGCAGTGAAGACCAGCGGGAGGCCTTTAATGAGCAGTTCTTC.